This is a list of T cell receptor beta chains from one sample in a study of CD8 T cells in ankylosing spondylitis. TCRdb re-called the 5' RACE reads through MiXCR, storing one row per CDR3 protein. This sample has about 320,000 distinct CDR3 sequences, with roughly 10% found just once. The sequenced sample consisted of blood, either unsorted or a sorted T cell fraction (not recorded which). These receptors were taken from a female donor with ankylosing spondylitis or in good health (not recorded which). CDR3s include the opening cysteine and the closing phenylalanine or tryptophan. Each record gives: clone size, V gene, D gene, J gene, CDR3 protein, CDR3 DNA. The D gene is left open where the match is weak. A clone size is listed for some rows: how often the clone was seen (once, few, many), or a class if it is expanded.

>-|TRBV14|TRBD2|TRBJ2-1
CASSRGLVGEQFF
TGTGCCAGCAGCCGCGGACTAGTAGGTGAGCAGTTCTTC
>-|TRBV7-3|TRBD2|TRBJ2-1
CASSLLGRGGYNEQFF
TGTGCCAGCAGCTTGTTGGGGCGGGGAGGGTACAATGAGCAGTTCTTC
>many|TRBV24-1|-|TRBJ2-5
CATSGPKPGTSQETQYF
TGTGCCACCAGTGGTCCCAAACCCGGGACATCTCAAGAGACCCAGTACTTC
>-|TRBV6-1|-|TRBJ1-2
CASSEAGGDYGYTF
TGTGCCAGCAGTGAAGCAGGAGGGGACTATGGCTACACCTTC
>many|TRBV7-2|TRBD1|TRBJ2-1
CASSSWDRGRDEQFF
TGTGCCAGCAGCTCCTGGGACAGGGGGAGGGATGAGCAGTTCTTC
>many|TRBV12-3/TRBV12-4|-|TRBJ1-5
CASSLRWREPQHF
TGTGCCAGCAGTCTGAGGTGGCGCGAGCCCCAGCATTTT
>many|TRBV4-2|-|TRBJ2-2
CASSQVGTSRATGELFF
TGTGCCAGCAGCCAAGTAGGAACTAGCCGAGCCACCGGGGAGCTGTTTTTT
>many|TRBV5-1|TRBD1|TRBJ1-6
CASSKTGQGHSPLHF
TGCGCCAGCAGTAAGACGGGACAGGGGCACTCACCCCTCCACTTT
>-|TRBV7-2|TRBD1|TRBJ1-1
CASSPRQGIGYTEAFF
TGTGCCAGCAGCCCAAGACAGGGGATAGGGTACACTGAAGCTTTCTTT
>-|TRBV5-1|TRBD2|TRBJ2-3
CASSFGGLDTDTQYF
TGCGCCAGCAGCTTTGGGGGACTAGACACAGATACGCAGTATTTT
>many|TRBV25-1|-|TRBJ2-1
CASSENNEQFF
TGTGCCAGCAGTGAAAACAATGAGCAGTTCTTC
>-|TRBV6-5|TRBD1|TRBJ2-1
CASSSPRGQGMSEQFF
TGTGCCAGCAGTTCCCCCAGGGGACAGGGGATGAGTGAGCAGTTCTTC
>many|TRBV7-8|TRBD2|TRBJ2-5
CASSPGGLSETQYF
TGTGCCAGCAGCCCGGGAGGTTTATCGGAGACCCAGTACTTC
>few|TRBV28|TRBD2|TRBJ2-1
CASLRGGRNEQFF
TGTGCCAGTCTCCGGGGGGGCAGGAATGAGCAGTTCTTC
>many|TRBV27|-|TRBJ2-4
CASSTTVQNIQYF
TGTGCCAGCAGTACGACAGTCCAAAACATTCAGTACTTC
>many|TRBV6-1|-|TRBJ1-3
CASSPSLGGSSGNTIYF
TGTGCCAGCAGCCCTAGCCTGGGAGGATCCTCTGGAAACACCATATATTTT
>many|TRBV3-1|TRBD2|TRBJ2-2
CASSQGGLAGNTGELFF
TGTGCCAGCAGCCAAGGGGGACTAGCGGGGAACACCGGGGAGCTGTTTTTT
>-|TRBV20-1|TRBD2|TRBJ2-7
CSKSNPGLAGVPYEQYF
TGCAGTAAGTCAAACCCGGGACTAGCGGGAGTCCCCTACGAGCAGTACTTC
>-|TRBV2|TRBD1|TRBJ1-2
CASSEEKGATGYTF
TGTGCCAGCAGTGAGGAAAAGGGGGCGACTGGCTACACCTTC
>many|TRBV5-4|-|TRBJ2-7
CASSSTGMTYEQYF
TGTGCCAGCAGCTCGACAGGAATGACCTACGAGCAGTACTTC
>many|TRBV7-2|TRBD2|TRBJ2-7
CASSLVAGPPGEQYF
TGTGCCAGCAGCTTAGTAGCGGGTCCCCCGGGGGAGCAGTACTTC
>many|TRBV23-1|-|TRBJ2-2
CASSQSRRAAGELFF
TGCGCCAGCAGTCAATCCCGCAGGGCGGCCGGGGAGCTGTTTTTT
>many|TRBV10-3|-|TRBJ1-4
CATGTATNEKLFF
TGTGCCACCGGGACCGCAACTAATGAAAAACTGTTTTTT
>-|TRBV12-3/TRBV12-4|TRBD1|TRBJ1-1
CASRLTTGGKDEAFF
TGTGCCAGCAGACTTACCACAGGGGGTAAAGATGAAGCTTTCTTT